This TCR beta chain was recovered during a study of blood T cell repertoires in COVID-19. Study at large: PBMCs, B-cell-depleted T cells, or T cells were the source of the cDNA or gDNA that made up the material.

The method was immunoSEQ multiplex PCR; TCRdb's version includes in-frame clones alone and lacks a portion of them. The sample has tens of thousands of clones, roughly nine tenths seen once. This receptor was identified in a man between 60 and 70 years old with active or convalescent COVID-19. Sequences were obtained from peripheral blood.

DNA for the CDR3: TGTGCCAGCAGCTTACTGGGGGGAGGGAATGAGCAGTTCTTC. Its protein product is CASSLLGGGNEQFF. The chain combines TRBV7-3 with TRBJ2-1; TRBD2 matches at 7 bases. The CDR3 runs 14 residues. J lost 7 bases, V lost 2 bases, and 5 bases had no gene match. Germline assignment: CDR1 SGHTA and CDR2 FQGTGA.